What follows are 2 T cell receptor beta chains derived from one specimen sequenced in a study of CD8+CD57+ T cells in acquired aplastic anemia. It was genomic DNA that served as the template for profiling TCR beta VDJ and CDR3. Each CDR3 protein gets one entry after TCRdb re-called the reads with MiXCR. Found here are a few hundred thousand distinct CDR3 sequences, 30% to 35% of them singletons; the top ten hold 1% to 1.3%. The source material was sorted CD4+, CD8+, or CD8+CD57+ T cells (not recorded which) from PBMCs. The receptors derive from a human donor in good health, serving as a control.

The sample holds many counts of this clonotype. The gene calls are TRBV20-1 and TRBJ2-5, with TRBD2 matching 8 bases. The germline gives CDR1 DFQATT, CDR2 SNEGSKA (reference sequence). With 6 bases clipped from V and 4 bases from J, the junction kept 13 bases outside the gene matches. This CDR3 comprises 15 residues. DNA of the CDR3: TGCAGTGCCACCGGGGGGGACCGAACCTTAGAGACCCAGTACTTC. Translation: CSATGGDRTLETQYF.

At least ten counts were recorded for this clonotype. The genes are TRBV2 and TRBJ2-1; 10 positions match TRBD2. CDR1 and CDR2 from the germline V gene are SNHLY and FYNNEI. This CDR3 has 18 residues. V trimming: 1 base; J trimming: 4 bases; junction bases outside the gene matches: 10. Written as DNA, the CDR3 is TGTGCCAGCAGTGAAGGATTAGCCGGACTAGCGGAGTACAATGAGCAGTTCTTC. Amino acids: CASSEGLAGLAEYNEQFF.